The 21 T cell receptor beta chains listed next were all sequenced from one sample in a study of blood T cell repertoires in COVID-19. Repertoires were generated with immunoSEQ multiplex PCR, while TCRdb's copy carries only in-frame clones and drops some. The repertoire holds 110,000 to 150,000 clones, with about 79% as singletons. The sequenced sample consisted of PBMCs or T cells enriched from blood (not recorded which). Receptor source: a man aged 50 to 59 who had recovered from COVID-19.

The CDR3 protein is CASSYPTTGTAPLHF. CDR3 in DNA: TGTGCCAGCAGTTACCCAACGACAGGGACGGCACCCCTCCACTTT. J is TRBJ1-6 and V is TRBV6-2 or TRBV6-3, with TRBD1 matching 7 bases. From germline, CDR1 is MNHEY and CDR2 SVGEGT. CDR3 length: 15 residues. V was clipped by 2 bases and J by 11 bases; unmatched bases: 9.

The chain links TRBV23-1 to TRBJ1-2; 11 nucleotides align to TRBD1. TRBV23-1 is an ORF for which the function is uncertain. The V and J ends lost 3 bases and 4 bases, in that order; junction bases with no gene match: 13. The CDR3 length is 18 residues. In DNA, the CDR3 is TGCGCCAGCAGTCAGCGCTTTTACGGACAGGGGGCTAGCTATGGCTACACCTTC. Translating gives CASSQRFYGQGASYGYTF.

A remark on this clone: The same CDR3 is also encoded by other DNA sequences in this sample. The J gene is TRBJ1-1, the V gene TRBV5-1; 8 nucleotides agree with TRBD1. Germline V gene data show CDR1 as SGHRS and CDR2 as YFSETQ. After removal of 3 bases from V and 1 base from J, the junction contained 2 bases not matched to a gene. This CDR3 comprises 14 residues. The CDR3 loop is CASSSGQGNTEAFF. The CDR3 coding sequence is TGCGCCAGCAGCTCCGGACAGGGGAACACTGAAGCTTTCTTT.

The J gene is TRBJ2-2, the V gene TRBV7-2; TRBD2 is a possible D gene (7 bases). Germline V CDR1 and CDR2: SGHTA, FQGNSA. The ends were cut back, 7 bases at V and 2 bases at J, with 23 bases in the middle. The CDR3 is 18 amino acids. In DNA form, the CDR3 reads TGTGCCAGCACCCAAAGTCGGGCGGGGGCGACCAACACCGGGGAGCTGTTTTTT. Translation gives CASTQSRAGATNTGELFF.

The CDR3: CASSLASRDTQYF. CDR3 nucleotide sequence: TGCGCCAGCAGCTTGGCTAGTCGAGATACGCAGTATTTT. The genes are TRBV5-1 and TRBJ2-3, with D unclear. CDR1 is SGHRS and CDR2 is YFSETQ in the germline V gene. Trimming removed 0 bases from V and 5 bases from J, with 7 bases in between. CDR3 length: 13 residues.

The V call is TRBV19, the J call TRBJ2-4; D is undetermined. The CDR3 runs 13 residues. Germline loops: CDR1 LNHDA, CDR2 SQIVND (reference sequence). Trimming stripped 0 bases from V and 11 bases from J, with 11 bases between. CDR3 DNA sequence: TGTGCCAGTAGTATAGATTGGCGAGGCCTTCAGTACTTC. This translates into CASSIDWRGLQYF.

The chain has TRBV5-1 and TRBJ2-3, with 7 positions matching TRBD2. Germline V gene data show CDR1 as SGHRS and CDR2 as YFSETQ. J gave up 3 bases and V 5 bases, and 12 bases lay outside the gene matches. This CDR3 spans 16 amino acids. The CDR3 reads CASSEGSGALTDTQYF. CDR3 coding DNA: TGCGCCAGCAGTGAAGGGAGCGGGGCTTTGACAGATACGCAGTATTTT.

This chain connects TRBV5-1 to TRBJ2-7; 9 bases are shared with TRBD1. The germline gives CDR1 SGHRS, CDR2 YFSETQ. The CDR3 spans 16 residues. J gave up 3 bases and V 0 bases, and 7 bases lay outside the gene matches. The CDR3 spells CASSLANRGQGYEQYF. CDR3 coding DNA: TGCGCCAGCAGCTTGGCAAACCGGGGACAGGGCTACGAGCAGTACTTC.

The chain couples TRBV7-6 to TRBJ2-3; 15 nucleotides align to TRBD2. The CDR3 has 18 amino acids. Per the germline V gene, CDR1 is SGHVS and CDR2 is FNYEAQ. V lost 5 bases to trimming and J lost 1 base; unmatched junction nucleotides: 7. The DNA for the CDR3 is TGTGCCAGCAGCCTGGGGACTAGCGGGGGGACCCGCACAGATACGCAGTATTTT. Its translation: CASSLGTSGGTRTDTQYF. Full variable domain (remainder filled in from reference TRBV7-6 and TRBJ2-3): GAGVSQSPRYKVTKRGQDVALRCDPISGHVSLYWYRQALGQGPEFLTYFNYEAQQDKSGLPNDRFSAERPEGSISTLTIQRTEQRDSAMYRCASSLGTSGGTRTDTQYFGPGTRLTVL.

The chain links TRBV28 to TRBJ2-3; no clear D. Germline CDR1 MDHEN, CDR2 SYDVKM. This CDR3 spans 13 amino acids. The V end was cut by 3 bases, the J end by 0 bases, with 4 bases between. CDR3 in amino acids: CASSFISTDTQYF. CDR3 nucleotide sequence: TGTGCCAGCAGTTTTATTAGCACAGATACGCAGTATTTT.

This sequence joins TRBV6-5 and TRBJ2-2; D possibly corresponds to TRBD2 (6 bases). Per germline, CDR1 MNHEY and CDR2 SVGAGI. The V and J ends lost 0 bases and 2 bases respectively, with 10 bases between them. CDR3 length: 16 amino acids. The CDR3: CASSYSTGVNTGELFF. DNA for the CDR3: TGTGCCAGCAGTTACTCGACGGGGGTAAACACCGGGGAGCTGTTTTTT.

J is TRBJ1-5 and V is TRBV11-2; perhaps TRBD1 as D (5 bases). V lost 0 bases and J lost 5, with 5 bases in between. Germline lookup yields CDR1 SGHAT and CDR2 FQNNGV. This CDR3 region has 13 residues. The CDR3: CASSLDRDQPQHF. CDR3 coding DNA: TGTGCCAGCAGCTTAGACAGGGATCAGCCCCAGCATTTT. Filled out from reference TRBV11-2 and TRBJ1-5, the complete variable domain reads EAGVAQSPRYKIIEKRQSVAFWCNPISGHATLYWYQQILGQGPKLLIQFQNNGVVDDSQLPKDRFSAERLKGVDSTLKIQPAKLEDSAVYLCASSLDRDQPQHFGDGTRLSIL.

This clone was picked up a small number of times. The chain combines TRBV28 with TRBJ2-1; perhaps TRBD1 as D (6 bases). CDR1 and CDR2 from the germline V gene are MDHEN and SYDVKM. This CDR3 region has 12 residues. Trimming took 4 bases from V and 9 from J, leaving 10 bases between them. The DNA for the CDR3 is TGTGCCAGCAGTTCCCAGGGGAGTGAGCAGTTCTTC. This codes for CASSSQGSEQFF.

This clone has only one observation. The chain couples TRBV4-1 to TRBJ1-2; 7 positions agree with TRBD1. The CDR3 runs 17 residues. Unmatched junction bases numbered 12, after V lost 4 bases and J lost 1 base. CDR1 is MGHRA and CDR2 is YSYEKL in the germline V gene. In nucleotides, the CDR3 is TGCGCCAGCAGCCCAGTTAAAGTAGGGGGCGATAACTATGGCTACACCTTC. It is translated as CASSPVKVGGDNYGYTF.

The chain combines TRBV7-9 with TRBJ2-1, with 12 bases that match TRBD2. Germline assignment: CDR1 SEHNR and CDR2 FQNEAQ (reference sequence). The CDR3 is 15 amino acids. The V gene end was trimmed by 6 bases and the J gene end by 7 bases; junction bases not matched to a gene: 7. This chain's CDR3 is CASRPTSGGSNEQFF. The CDR3 nucleotides are TGTGCCAGCAGACCCACTAGCGGGGGGTCAAATGAGCAGTTCTTC. The full variable domain, rest sourced from reference TRBV7-9 and TRBJ2-1, is DTGVSQNPRHKITKRGQNVTFRCDPISEHNRLYWYRQTLGQGPEFLTYFQNEAQLEKSRLLSDRFSAERPKGSFSTLEIQRTEQGDSAMYLCASRPTSGGSNEQFFGPGTRLTVL.

This rearrangement joins TRBV14 to TRBJ1-2; D is unresolved. The CDR3 consists of 13 residues. V lost 5 bases, J lost 8 bases, and 15 bases lay in between. In germline, CDR1 is SGHDN, CDR2 FVKESK. The CDR3 here is CASSAMYRNGYTF. CDR3 nucleotides: TGTGCCAGCAGCGCCATGTATAGAAACGGCTACACCTTC.

The V call is TRBV5-4, the J call TRBJ2-5, with D uncertain. The CDR3 covers 13 residues. Germline CDR1 SGHNT, CDR2 YYREEE (reference sequence). The germline V and J ends were trimmed by 2 bases and 1 base, with 6 bases remaining between them. In nucleotides, the CDR3 is TGTGCCAGCAGCTTAAACTTCCAAGAGACCCAGTACTTC. The encoded protein is CASSLNFQETQYF.

The V gene is TRBV7-9, the J gene TRBJ1-4; possible D gene TRBD1, 6 bases. The V gene lost 1 base and the J gene lost 5 bases, with 14 bases spanning the gap. CDR3 length equals 16 residues. Per germline, CDR1 SEHNR and CDR2 FQNEAQ (reference sequence). The CDR3 loop reads CASSLDKDRPNEKLFF. The CDR3 coding sequence is TGTGCCAGCAGCTTAGACAAGGACAGACCCAATGAAAAACTGTTTTTT.

V usage is TRBV3-1 (or the pseudogene TRBV3-2) and J usage is TRBJ2-5, with TRBD1 matching over 7 bases. The CDR3 is 15 residues long. V lost 0 bases to trimming and J lost 5 bases; unmatched junction nucleotides: 6. From germline, CDR1 is LGHDT and CDR2 YNNKEL (reference sequence). The CDR3 region is CASSQDTGATETQYF. CDR3 in DNA: TGTGCCAGCAGCCAAGATACAGGGGCAACGGAGACCCAGTACTTC.

Points on this clone: Other DNA sequences in the sample encode the same CDR3. V gene TRBV7-8 combines with J gene TRBJ1-1; the match to TRBD1 covers 8 bases. The germline V gene encodes CDR1 SGHVS and CDR2 FQNEAQ. The J segment lost 5 bases and the V segment lost 4 bases, leaving 6 bases of the junction unmatched. The CDR3 sequence is 14 residues long. DNA of the CDR3: TGTGCCAGCAGCTCCGGGACAGGAGGGACTGAAGCTTTCTTT. Its translation: CASSSGTGGTEAFF.

V and J are TRBV6-2 or TRBV6-3 and TRBJ2-5, with 8 bases that match TRBD2. The CDR3 loop spans 16 amino acids. The V gene's germline CDR1 is MNHEY and CDR2 SVGEGT. Germline trimming cut 6 bases from V and 0 bases from J; bases unmatched to any gene: 9. CDR3 sequence: CASSRLSGEYQETQYF. The CDR3 DNA follows: TGTGCCAGCAGCCGTCTTAGCGGGGAGTACCAAGAGACCCAGTACTTC.